The 7 T cell receptor beta chains in this list originate from one sample, sequenced in a study of cytomegalovirus exposure and HLA in healthy donors. Sequenced by immunoSEQ multiplex PCR; TCRdb stores in-frame clones only, minus some. The table records 98,000 or so clones, 70% to 85% of them present only once. The sample comprised PBMCs. The receptors stem from a woman aged 18-35 years in good health and CMV-seronegative.

The genes are TRBV19 and TRBJ1-2, with TRBD1 identical over 9 bases. Per the germline V gene, CDR1 is LNHDA and CDR2 is SQIVND (reference sequence). The CDR3 has 15 residues. V trimming: 10 bases; J trimming: 6 bases; junction bases outside the gene matches: 15. CDR3 in DNA: TGTGCCACCCAAACCGGGACAGGGAATAGTCATGGCTACACCTTC. Amino acid sequence: CATQTGTGNSHGYTF.

The genes are TRBV25-1 and TRBJ1-2; unclear D gene. The germline V and J ends were trimmed by 2 bases and 2 bases, with 12 bases remaining between them. The CDR3 extends over 15 amino acids. Germline assignment: CDR1 MGHDK and CDR2 SYGVNS. For the CDR3, the DNA is TGTGCCAGCAGTGAAGGAGTTTACGGGAACTATGGCTACACCTTC. Translation gives CASSEGVYGNYGYTF.

V and J are TRBV10-3 and TRBJ2-3; D is ambiguous. This CDR3 has 13 residues. Trimming removed 0 bases at V and 10 bases at J, with 11 bases between. Germline values: CDR1 ENHRY, CDR2 SYGVKD. The CDR3 nucleotides read TGTGCCATCAGTGAGTCGTACCCGAGCGCGCAGTATTTT. Translating it yields CAISESYPSAQYF.

The chain couples TRBV6-6 to TRBJ2-7; 8 bases agree with TRBD1. The junction had 12 bases not matched to a gene; V was cut back by 9 bases and J by 5 bases. The CDR3 totals 14 residues. Germline-derived CDR1 and CDR2 are MNHNY and SVGAGI (reference sequence). Here the CDR3 DNA reads TGTGCCAGTGGGCTTCGACAGGGGATCGACGAGCAGTACTTC. Its translation is CASGLRQGIDEQYF.

V is TRBV13 and J is TRBJ1-1; the D is unclear. Germline CDR1 reads PRHDT; CDR2 reads FYEKMQ (reference sequence). V lost 11 bases, J lost 5 bases, and 15 bases lay in between. CDR3 length equals 12 residues. The CDR3: CAVPRAGTEAFF. CDR3 nucleotides: TGTGCCGTACCTCGGGCGGGGACTGAAGCTTTCTTT. Based on the CDR3 plus reference TRBV13 and TRBJ1-1, the full variable domain is AAGVIQSPRHLIKEKRETATLKCYPIPRHDTVYWYQQGPGQDPQFLISFYEKMQSDKGSIPDRFSAQQFSDYHSELNMSSLELGDSALYFCAVPRAGTEAFFGQGTRLTVV.

The genes are TRBV6-6 and TRBJ2-1; 8 bases match TRBD2. Germline CDR1 MNHNY, CDR2 SVGAGI (reference sequence). The CDR3 loop spans 13 amino acids. V gave up 6 bases and J gave up 12 bases; unmatched junction bases: 10. CDR3 in DNA: TGTGCCAGCAGCCGCGCCGGGGGGGGTGGGCAGTTCTTC. The encoded protein is CASSRAGGGGQFF.

CDR3 amino acids: CASSIGRGRYEQYF. The CDR3 DNA reads as TGTGCCAGTAGTATCGGGCGGGGCAGGTACGAGCAGTACTTC. The chain is built from TRBV19 and TRBJ2-7; D is perhaps TRBD2 (6 bases). The V gene's germline CDR1 is LNHDA and CDR2 SQIVND (reference sequence). The CDR3 contains 14 residues. Trimming took off 3 bases at V and 4 bases at J, with 13 bases between the two ends.